This T cell receptor (beta chain) derives from a study of blood T cells in healthy people across ages. A J-beta primer mix and a sample-barcoded 5' primer were used in a second PCR of roughly 7 to 12 cycles. TCRdb analysed the 5' RACE reads with MiXCR anew, one entry per CDR3 protein. The table has hundreds of thousands of distinct CDR3 sequences, 56% seen once. CDR3 size: 10 residues. Germline V gene data show CDR1 as SGHAT and CDR2 as FQNNGV. This clonotype appeared a few times. Its target is unknown. Study-level results: Naive T cell percentage by flow cytometry tracked strongly with beta diversity.

Total RNA, at least 5.5 micrograms per sample, came from PBMCs. This clonotype originated in a man aged 40-49 years in good health. The chain combines TRBV11-2 with TRBJ2-5; possible D gene TRBD1, 6 bases. The sample comprised blood. This CDR3 is CAIETGQPYF. As DNA, the CDR3 is TGTGCGATCGAGACAGGCCAGCCGTACTTC.